The clone carrying this T cell receptor (beta chain) was seen many times. The data are from a study of glioma-infiltrating T cells. Germline CDR1 reads SNHLY; CDR2 reads FYNNEI. V gave up 3 bases and J gave up 7 bases, with 7 bases separating them. CDR3 length: 12 residues. Using RNA template, CDR3s of TCR alpha and beta were amplified with iRepertoire arm-PCR. Via MiXCR, TCRdb re-called the multiplex PCR reads, giving one row per CDR3 protein. The repertoire includes about 93,000 distinct CDR3 sequences, approximately 40% of them detected once, and roughly two fifths sits in the top ten. The material sequenced was glioma tissue, nonneoplastic brain tissue, or PBMCs (not recorded which). The chain recombines TRBV2 with TRBJ2-1, with D unresolved. The receptor was derived from a human donor with low-grade glioma or glioblastoma, undergoing nonglioma brain surgery, or in good health (not recorded which). The CDR3 bases are TGTGCCAGCAGTGACCCTTGGAATGAGCAGTTCTTC. Translating it yields CASSDPWNEQFF.